This is a list of T cell receptor beta chains from one sample in a study of blood T cell repertoires in COVID-19. Here immunoSEQ multiplex PCR was the method, and the copy in TCRdb shows in-frame clones only, minus some. The sample lists about 250,000 clones, 65% to 90% seen once, with more than 4.5% in the top ten. What was sequenced was peripheral blood. These receptor sequences come from a man aged 50 to 60 with active or convalescent COVID-19. The CDR3 runs from the conserved cysteine through the conserved F or W.

j_gene: TRBJ1-2
v_gene: TRBV12-3/TRBV12-4
CDR3aa: CASSGRISGYTF

j_gene: TRBJ2-7
v_gene: TRBV14
CDR3aa: CASSQPQMPGLAKQYF

j_gene: TRBJ1-2
v_gene: TRBV27
CDR3aa: CASSSVQGRINGYTF

j_gene: TRBJ1-3
v_gene: TRBV4-1
CDR3aa: CASSRKIVQQGSGNTIYF

j_gene: TRBJ2-5
v_gene: TRBV5-4
CDR3aa: CASSLMGGGSETQYF

j_gene: TRBJ2-7
v_gene: TRBV28
CDR3aa: CASSNGGFYEQYF

j_gene: TRBJ2-7
v_gene: TRBV20-1
CDR3aa: CSASDGQGAEEQYF

j_gene: TRBJ1-5
v_gene: TRBV19
CDR3aa: CASGVRGIQPQHF

j_gene: TRBJ2-7
v_gene: TRBV12-5
CDR3aa: CASGLTDYYEQYF

j_gene: TRBJ2-1
v_gene: TRBV7-8
CDR3aa: CASSDRDRGLYEQFF

j_gene: TRBJ2-7
v_gene: TRBV19
CDR3aa: CASSSKAGVGSEQYF

j_gene: TRBJ2-1
v_gene: TRBV11-2
CDR3aa: CASSSLRREYHNEQFF

j_gene: TRBJ2-7
v_gene: TRBV10-3
CDR3aa: CAISERVYEQYF

j_gene: TRBJ2-1
v_gene: TRBV4-2
CDR3aa: CASSHGRLAGQDNEQFF

j_gene: TRBJ1-4
v_gene: TRBV18
CDR3aa: CASSPQSLTGGVEKLFF

j_gene: TRBJ2-3
v_gene: TRBV7-9
CDR3aa: CASRRDPADTQYF

j_gene: TRBJ2-3
v_gene: TRBV9
CDR3aa: CASSESGRGTDTQYF

j_gene: TRBJ2-7
v_gene: TRBV5-1
CDR3aa: CASSRTGGGSYEQYF

j_gene: TRBJ2-7
v_gene: TRBV7-2
CDR3aa: CASSWGLAGTEQYF

j_gene: TRBJ2-3
v_gene: TRBV24-1
CDR3aa: CATSPSGRPDTQYF

j_gene: TRBJ2-3
v_gene: TRBV19
CDR3aa: CASSALSGRAGDTQYF

j_gene: TRBJ2-2
v_gene: TRBV5-4
CDR3aa: CASSIGSGRATGELFF

j_gene: TRBJ2-7
v_gene: TRBV6-1
CDR3aa: CASSERTGAYKQYF

j_gene: TRBJ1-4
v_gene: TRBV5-1
CDR3aa: CASSLGAGLDEKLFF

j_gene: TRBJ2-7
v_gene: TRBV7-9
CDR3aa: CASSRGGYEQYF